This T cell receptor beta chain appears in the sequencing data of a study of T-cell reconstitution after alpha-beta-depleted transplantation in children. General study points: The study reportedly traced alpha-beta T cells about two months after transplant to several hundred expanded graft clones. The main origin of T-cell counts and diversity one year after transplant was newly produced T cells.

The sample holds many counts of this clonotype. The antigen is not known. Germline trimming cut 3 bases from V and 3 bases from J; bases unmatched to any gene: 1. The V gene's germline CDR1 is DFQATT and CDR2 SNEGSKA (reference sequence). This CDR3 has 13 residues. Unique molecular identifiers were used to barcode this TCRbeta library. Each CDR3 protein is one row after TCRdb ran MiXCR on the PCR reads. The repertoire holds more than 400,000 distinct CDR3 sequences, with 43% as singletons. The sequence derives from a girl aged 2 to 9 with aplastic anemia, due to receive a stem cell transplant. This chain joins TRBV20-1 and TRBJ2-4, with 8 bases fitting TRBD1. The specimen was PBMCs, collected before TCRalphabeta/CD19-depleted stem cell transplant. The CDR3 loop reads CSARDRVKNIQYF. The CDR3 region has the DNA TGCAGTGCTAGGGACAGGGTCAAAAACATTCAGTACTTC.